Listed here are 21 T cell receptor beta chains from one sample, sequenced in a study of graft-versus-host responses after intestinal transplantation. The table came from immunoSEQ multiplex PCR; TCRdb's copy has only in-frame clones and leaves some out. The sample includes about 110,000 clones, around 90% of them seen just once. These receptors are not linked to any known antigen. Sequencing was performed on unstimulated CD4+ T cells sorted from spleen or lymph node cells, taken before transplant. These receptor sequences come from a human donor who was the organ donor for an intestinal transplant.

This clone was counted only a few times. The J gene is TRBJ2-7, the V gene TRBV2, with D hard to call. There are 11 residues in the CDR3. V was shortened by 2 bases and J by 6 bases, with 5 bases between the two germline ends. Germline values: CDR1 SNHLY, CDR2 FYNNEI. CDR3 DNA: TGTGCCAGCAGTGAACTTCGCGAGCAGTACTTC. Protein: CASSELREQYF.

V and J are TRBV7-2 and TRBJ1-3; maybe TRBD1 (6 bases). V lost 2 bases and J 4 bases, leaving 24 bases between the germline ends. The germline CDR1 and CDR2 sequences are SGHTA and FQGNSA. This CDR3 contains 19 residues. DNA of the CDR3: TGTGCCAGCAGCTTACAGAGAACAGGGACCAGCCGGGCCGGAAACACCATATATTTT. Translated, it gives CASSLQRTGTSRAGNTIYF.

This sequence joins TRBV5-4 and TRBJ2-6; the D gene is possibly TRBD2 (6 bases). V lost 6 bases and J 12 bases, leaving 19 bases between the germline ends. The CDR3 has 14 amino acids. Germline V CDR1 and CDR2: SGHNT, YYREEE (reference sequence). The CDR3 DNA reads TGTGCCAGCAAGACGGAGGGCCCCCCCGCCGTCCTGACTTTC. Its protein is CASKTEGPPAVLTF.

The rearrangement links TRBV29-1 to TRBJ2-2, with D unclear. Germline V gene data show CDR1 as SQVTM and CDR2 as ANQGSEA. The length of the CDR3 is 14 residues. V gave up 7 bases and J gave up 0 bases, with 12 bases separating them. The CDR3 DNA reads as TGCAGCGGGAAGTTTGGCGCGAACACCGGGGAGCTGTTTTTT. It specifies CSGKFGANTGELFF.

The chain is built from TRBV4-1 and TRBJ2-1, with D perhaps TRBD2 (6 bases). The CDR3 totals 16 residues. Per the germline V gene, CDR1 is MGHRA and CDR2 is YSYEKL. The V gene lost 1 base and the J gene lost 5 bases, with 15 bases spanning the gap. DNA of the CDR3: TGCGCCAGCAGCCAAGGCGGACGGAGGGGAAACAATGAGCAGTTCTTC. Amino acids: CASSQGGRRGNNEQFF.

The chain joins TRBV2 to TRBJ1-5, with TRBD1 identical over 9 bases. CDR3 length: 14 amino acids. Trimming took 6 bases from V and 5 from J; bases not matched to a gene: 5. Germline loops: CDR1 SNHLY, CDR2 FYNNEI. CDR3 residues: CASSPDRGYQPQHF. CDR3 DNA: TGTGCCAGCAGCCCGGACAGGGGCTATCAGCCCCAGCATTTT. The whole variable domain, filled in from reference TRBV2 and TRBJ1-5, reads EPEVTQTPSHQVTQMGQEVILRCVPISNHLYFYWYRQILGQKVEFLVSFYNNEISEKSEIFDDQFSVERPDGSNFTLKIRSTKLEDSAMYFCASSPDRGYQPQHFGDGTRLSIL.

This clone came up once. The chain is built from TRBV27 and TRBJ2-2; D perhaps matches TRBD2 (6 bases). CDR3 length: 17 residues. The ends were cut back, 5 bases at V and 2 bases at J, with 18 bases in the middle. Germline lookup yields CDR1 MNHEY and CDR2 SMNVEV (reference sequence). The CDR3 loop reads CASSPGRGKRNTGELFF. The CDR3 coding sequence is TGTGCCAGCAGTCCGGGACGGGGGAAGAGAAACACCGGGGAGCTGTTTTTT.

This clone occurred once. Here the CDR3 reads CASSLLSGGEGKLFF. Here the CDR3 DNA reads TGTGCCAGCAGCTTGCTTTCAGGGGGTGAAGGAAAACTGTTTTTT. The J gene is TRBJ1-4, the V gene TRBV5-5; 7 nucleotides match TRBD1. After removal of 1 base from V and 10 bases from J, the junction contained 10 bases not matched to a gene. Germline CDR1 and CDR2: SGHKS and YYEKEE (reference sequence). This CDR3 has 15 residues.

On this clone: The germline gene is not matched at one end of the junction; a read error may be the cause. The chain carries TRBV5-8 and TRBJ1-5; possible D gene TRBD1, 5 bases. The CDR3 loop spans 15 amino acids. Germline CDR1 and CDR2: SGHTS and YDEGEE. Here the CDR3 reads CANSWDALSNQPQHF. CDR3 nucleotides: TGTGCCAACAGCTGGGACGCCCTTAGCAATCAGCCCCAGCATTTT.

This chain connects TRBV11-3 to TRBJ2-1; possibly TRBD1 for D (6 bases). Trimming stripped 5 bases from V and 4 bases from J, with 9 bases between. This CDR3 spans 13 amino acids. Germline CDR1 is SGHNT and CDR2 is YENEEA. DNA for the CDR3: TGTGCCAGCAGCCCCGGACAGTACAATGAGCAGTTCTTC. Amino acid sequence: CASSPGQYNEQFF.

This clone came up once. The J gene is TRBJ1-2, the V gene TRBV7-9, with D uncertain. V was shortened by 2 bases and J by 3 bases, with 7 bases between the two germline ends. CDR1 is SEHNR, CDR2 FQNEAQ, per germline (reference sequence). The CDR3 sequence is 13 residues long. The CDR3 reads CASSLNGDYGYTF. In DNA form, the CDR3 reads TGTGCCAGCAGCTTAAACGGGGACTATGGCTACACCTTC.

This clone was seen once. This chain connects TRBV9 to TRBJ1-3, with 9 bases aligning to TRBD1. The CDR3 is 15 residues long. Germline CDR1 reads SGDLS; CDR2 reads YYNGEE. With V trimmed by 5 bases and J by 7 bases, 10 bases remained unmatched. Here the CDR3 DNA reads TGTGCCAGCAGTACCCGGGACAGGGCCATGAACACCATATATTTT. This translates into CASSTRDRAMNTIYF.

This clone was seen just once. CDR3: CASSVAFSGTGNTIYF. CDR3 DNA sequence: TGTGCCAGCAGCGTAGCTTTCTCGGGGACTGGAAACACCATATATTTT. The chain uses TRBV9 and TRBJ1-3; no firm D call. Deletions cut 0 bases from V and 2 bases from J, with 12 bases between. CDR1 and CDR2 (germline): SGDLS, YYNGEE. This CDR3 is built from 16 residues.

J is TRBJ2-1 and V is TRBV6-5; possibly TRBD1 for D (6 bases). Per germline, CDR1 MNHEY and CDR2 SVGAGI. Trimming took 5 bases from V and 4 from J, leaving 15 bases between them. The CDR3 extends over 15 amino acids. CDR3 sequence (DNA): TGTGCCAGCAGTCTTCCGGGAAGGGGGTACAATGAGCAGTTCTTC. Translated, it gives CASSLPGRGYNEQFF.

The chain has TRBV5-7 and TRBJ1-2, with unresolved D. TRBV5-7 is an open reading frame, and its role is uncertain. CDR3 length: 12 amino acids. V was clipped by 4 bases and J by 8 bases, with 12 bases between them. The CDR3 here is CASSPHTDGYTF. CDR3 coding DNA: TGTGCCAGCAGCCCACACACGGACGGCTACACCTTC.

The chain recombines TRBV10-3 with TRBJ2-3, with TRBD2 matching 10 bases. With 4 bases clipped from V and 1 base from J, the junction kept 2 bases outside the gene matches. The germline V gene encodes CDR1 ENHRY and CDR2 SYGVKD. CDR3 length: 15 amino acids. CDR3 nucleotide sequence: TGTGCCATCAGTGTAGCGGGAGGAGGCACAGATACGCAGTATTTT. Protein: CAISVAGGGTDTQYF.

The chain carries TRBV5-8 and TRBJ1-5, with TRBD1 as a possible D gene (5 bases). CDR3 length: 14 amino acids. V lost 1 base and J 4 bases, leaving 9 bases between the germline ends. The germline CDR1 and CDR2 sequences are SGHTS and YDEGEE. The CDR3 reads CASSLQGRNQPQHF. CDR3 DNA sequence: TGTGCCAGCAGCTTGCAGGGTCGAAATCAGCCCCAGCATTTT. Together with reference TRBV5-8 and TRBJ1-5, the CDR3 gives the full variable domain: EAGVTQSPTHLIKTRGQQATLRCSPISGHTSVYWYQQALGLGLQFLLWYDEGEERNRGNFPPRFSGRQFPNYSSELNVNALELEDSALYLCASSLQGRNQPQHFGDGTRLSIL.

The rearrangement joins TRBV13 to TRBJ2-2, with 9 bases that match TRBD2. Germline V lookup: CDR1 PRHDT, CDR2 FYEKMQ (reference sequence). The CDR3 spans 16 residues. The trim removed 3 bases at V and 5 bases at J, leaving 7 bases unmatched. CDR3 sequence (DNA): TGTGCCAGCAGCTTCACGGTAGCGGGAGTAACCGGGGAGCTGTTTTTT. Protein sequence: CASSFTVAGVTGELFF. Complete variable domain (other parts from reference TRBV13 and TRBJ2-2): AAGVIQSPRHLIKEKRETATLKCYPIPRHDTVYWYQQGPGQDPQFLISFYEKMQSDKGSIPDRFSAQQFSDYHSELNMSSLELGDSALYFCASSFTVAGVTGELFFGEGSRLTVL.

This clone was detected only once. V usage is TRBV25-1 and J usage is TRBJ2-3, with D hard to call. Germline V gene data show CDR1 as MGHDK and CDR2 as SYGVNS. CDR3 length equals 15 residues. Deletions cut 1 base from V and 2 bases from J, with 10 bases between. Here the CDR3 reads CASSEFLGFTDTQYF. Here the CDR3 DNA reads TGTGCCAGCAGTGAATTCCTCGGATTCACAGATACGCAGTATTTT.

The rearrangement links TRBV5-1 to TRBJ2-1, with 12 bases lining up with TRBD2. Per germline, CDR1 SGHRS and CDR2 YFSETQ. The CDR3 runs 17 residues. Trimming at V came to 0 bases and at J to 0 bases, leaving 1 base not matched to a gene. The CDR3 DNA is TGCGCCAGCAGCTTGGGGACTAGCGGGAACTCCTACAATGAGCAGTTCTTC. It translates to CASSLGTSGNSYNEQFF.

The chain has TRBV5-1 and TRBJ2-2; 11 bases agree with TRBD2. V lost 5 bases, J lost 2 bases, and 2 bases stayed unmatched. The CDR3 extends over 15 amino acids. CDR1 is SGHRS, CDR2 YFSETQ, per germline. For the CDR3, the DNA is TGCGCCAGCAGGGGACTAGCGGTTAACACCGGGGAGCTGTTTTTT. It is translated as CASRGLAVNTGELFF. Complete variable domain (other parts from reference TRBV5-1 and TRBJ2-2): KAGVTQTPRYLIKTRGQQVTLSCSPISGHRSVSWYQQTPGQGLQFLFEYFSETQRNKGNFPGRFSGRQFSNSRSEMNVSTLELGDSALYLCASRGLAVNTGELFFGEGSRLTVL.